Listed here is a single T cell receptor (beta chain). Its antigen is currently not known. Base qualities are not provided; no much larger clone lies one nucleotide away. The sample originates from a study of blood T cell repertoires in COVID-19 (dated by TCRdb to between 2020 and 2021). Describing the broader study: Samples from collaborators originated in the United States, Italy and Spain and spanned both the acute and convalescent phases of COVID-19. The prospective study material was composed of cDNA or gDNA derived from T cells, B-cell-depleted T cells, or PBMCs. Subjects who had been exposed to COVID-19, were actively infected with it, or had recovered from it provided the deeply sampled blood TCRbeta repertoires that made up the dataset. The repertoires were released in a freely available public database meant as a resource for research on the immune response to SARS-CoV-2. Samples came from the ongoing ImmuneRACE study (first 160 participants) plus 1,254 subjects from 6 global collaborators. The sample metadata nearly always contained a de-identified subject ID, COVID-19 status, age in years and sex. Where HLA class I and class II types were available, the types were taken from metadata supplied by the sample provider, not from assay-based typing.

Samples from volunteer blood donors who had recovered from COVID-19 were contributed by a second Seattle source. Collaborating institutions collected whole blood in K2EDTA tubes following their own protocols. For TCRbeta analysis, collaborators shipped samples in one of three forms: frozen whole blood, isolated PBMCs, or DNA extracted from either of those sample types. What the authors observed across the whole study: The amount of clinical and demographic metadata varied by source and participant and was provided uncurated.

The immunoSEQ Assay, a bias-controlled multiplex PCR, was used to amplify TCRbeta CDR3 regions from genomic DNA. Turning to the authors' computational methods: The number of nucleated cells in each sample was estimated from the amplification of reference gene primers within the assay. To quantify the absolute abundance of each unique TCRbeta CDR3 rearrangement, sequence reads were collapsed and filtered. For each sample, productive Simpson clonality was calculated by taking the square root of Simpson's diversity index across productive rearrangements. TCRdb's version of the immuneACCESS table is confined to in-frame rearrangements and falls short of the full clone set. An unresolved V gene accounts for under half of the shortfall where checked; the remainder is of unknown origin. That table is the source of V, J and clone size, and D and trimming were worked out from the DNA. This sample has over 150,000 clones in its table, and 80% to 90% of those were observed once. The ten largest clones take up under 2% of the sample.

The CDR3 runs 14 amino acids, cysteine and phenylalanine included. Here the CDR3 DNA is all that survives: 42 bases in frame from base 1. Per the germline V gene, SGHDT is the CDR1 and YYEEEE is the CDR2. V sheds 3 bases and J sheds 7 bases, leaving 17 bases between their ends. Material for sequencing was peripheral blood. The rearrangement combines TRBV5-6 with TRBJ2-7; matching of 6 bases hints at TRBD1 as the D gene. The sequence came from a man aged 18-30 years who had recovered from COVID-19. The CDR3 in this case is CASSSPGQGMEQYF. In nucleotide form, the sequence is TGTGCCAGCAGCTCCCCAGGGCAGGGGATGGAGCAGTACTTC.